Following are 2 T cell receptor beta chains from one sample sequenced in a study of T-cell memory formation after mild COVID-19. TCRdb analysed the 5' RACE reads with MiXCR anew, one entry per CDR3 protein. The table lists just over 350,000 distinct CDR3 sequences, roughly 14% of them singletons. Sequenced material: PBMCs or a T cell subset sorted from them (not recorded which). The receptors originated from a man between 18 and 35 years old who had mild COVID-19 (a few samples of this study predate the infection). Cell type and time point are not known.

This clonotype was observed a handful of times. This rearrangement joins TRBV9 to TRBJ2-5; D possibly corresponds to TRBD1 (6 bases). This CDR3 region has 15 residues. Trimming stripped 4 bases from V and 5 bases from J, with 18 bases between. Germline V gene data show CDR1 as SGDLS and CDR2 as YYNGEE. This CDR3 reads CASSPGEGSRETQYF. The DNA for the CDR3 is TGTGCCAGCAGCCCAGGGGAAGGCTCTCGGGAGACCCAGTACTTC.

J is TRBJ2-7 and V is TRBV3-1, with 13 bases fitting TRBD2. This CDR3 spans 16 amino acids. Germline CDR1 reads LGHDT; CDR2 reads YNNKEL (reference sequence). Trimming cost V 0 bases and J 8 bases; bases outside gene matches: 7. The CDR3 sequence: CASSQDRKLAGGQQYF. CDR3 coding DNA: TGTGCCAGCAGCCAAGATCGTAAACTAGCGGGGGGGCAGCAGTACTTC.